The 30 T cell receptor beta chains listed next were all sequenced from one sample in a study of blood T cell repertoires in COVID-19. Produced via immunoSEQ multiplex PCR; TCRdb's table is partial and in-frame only. The sample yields about 200,000 clones, roughly nine tenths seen once. Sequencing used peripheral blood. These receptors were taken from a woman aged 45 to 65 with acute or convalescent COVID-19.

The genes are TRBV7-2 and TRBJ1-3; the D gene is possibly TRBD1 (6 bases). Trimming took 5 bases from V and 3 from J, leaving 11 bases between them. This CDR3 has 14 amino acids. Germline values: CDR1 SGHTA, CDR2 FQGNSA. The CDR3 region has the DNA TGTGCCAGCAGCCCAACAGGGAATGGAAACACCATATATTTT. It is translated as CASSPTGNGNTIYF.

The table lists this clone with a count of one. V and J are TRBV27 and TRBJ2-7, with D possibly being TRBD1 (5 bases). Trimming shortened V by 3 bases and J by 2 bases, and 11 bases separated the two germline ends. Germline values: CDR1 MNHEY, CDR2 SMNVEV (reference sequence). The CDR3 is 14 amino acids. CDR3 nucleotide sequence: TGTGCCAGCAGTTTGGGGCCCGGACCCTACGAGCAGTACTTC. It translates to CASSLGPGPYEQYF.

The J gene is TRBJ2-2, the V gene TRBV18; D is unresolved. Trimming stripped 3 bases from V and 0 bases from J, with 2 bases between. This CDR3 comprises 13 residues. Germline V CDR1 and CDR2: KGHSH, LQKENI. The CDR3 here is CASSPSNTGELFF. CDR3 nucleotides: TGTGCCAGCTCACCCTCGAACACCGGGGAGCTGTTTTTT.

J is TRBJ1-2 and V is TRBV6-5, with D possibly matching TRBD1 (5 bases). Germline assignment: CDR1 MNHEY and CDR2 SVGAGI. The V end lost 4 bases, the J end lost 4 bases, and 13 bases lay between the germline ends. This CDR3 is 14 amino acids long. This chain's CDR3 is CASSFLRDGYGYTF. For the CDR3, the DNA is TGTGCCAGCAGTTTCCTCAGGGATGGCTATGGCTACACCTTC.

J is TRBJ2-4 and V is TRBV29-1, with no clear D. CDR1 is SQVTM, CDR2 ANQGSEA, per germline. The germline V and J ends were trimmed by 8 bases and 1 base, with 12 bases remaining between them. The CDR3 totals 13 residues. The CDR3 region is CSTTLEAKNIQYF. The CDR3 coding sequence is TGCAGCACTACGTTGGAGGCCAAAAACATTCAGTACTTC.

This sequence joins TRBV6-5 and TRBJ1-2; TRBD1 might be the D (6 bases). The length of the CDR3 is 14 residues. Germline V gene data show CDR1 as MNHEY and CDR2 as SVGAGI. The V and J ends lost 0 bases and 3 bases respectively, with 8 bases between them. The CDR3 loop is CASSYSKGDYGYTF. The CDR3 DNA sequence: TGTGCCAGCAGTTACTCGAAGGGGGACTATGGCTACACCTTC.

This sequence joins TRBV6-5 and TRBJ1-2; TRBD1 might be the D (6 bases). This CDR3 spans 13 amino acids. Germline-derived CDR1 and CDR2 are MNHEY and SVGAGI. The V end was cut by 7 bases, the J end by 8 bases, with 17 bases between. The CDR3 nucleotides are TGTGCCAGCACCTTGGACAGCCTCGAGGGCTACACCTTC. Translation: CASTLDSLEGYTF.

The sample holds a few counts of this clone. V gene TRBV12-3 or TRBV12-4 combines with J gene TRBJ2-2; TRBD2 might be the D (6 bases). This CDR3 contains 13 residues. V was pared by 6 bases and J by 6 bases, with 11 bases between. CDR3: CASSPTSPGELFF. CDR3 bases: TGTGCCAGCAGCCCTACTAGCCCCGGGGAGCTGTTTTTT.

The chain has TRBV27 and TRBJ2-1; 13 bases line up with TRBD2. With 5 bases clipped from V and 15 bases from J, the junction kept 10 bases outside the gene matches. The length of the CDR3 is 14 residues. Germline CDR1 reads MNHEY; CDR2 reads SMNVEV (reference sequence). CDR3 bases: TGTGCCAGCAGTCCCCGGACTAGCGGGAGAGGGAGGTTCTTC. Translating gives CASSPRTSGRGRFF.

The rearrangement joins TRBV5-6 to TRBJ2-7; D gene unclear. With 0 bases removed from V and 4 bases from J, the gap between germline ends came to 11 bases. CDR1 and CDR2 (germline): SGHDT, YYEEEE. The CDR3 is made up of 14 amino acids. The CDR3 sequence: CASSLEAFGYEQYF. In nucleotides, the CDR3 is TGTGCCAGCAGCTTGGAGGCGTTCGGGTACGAGCAGTACTTC.

The CDR3 sequence is CASSVGTSGGADTQYF. In DNA, the CDR3 is TGTGCCAGCAGCGTAGGGACTAGCGGGGGGGCAGATACGCAGTATTTT. The chain has TRBV9 and TRBJ2-3; the match to TRBD2 covers 15 bases. Losses at the gene ends were 0 bases for V and 4 bases for J; bases not matched to a gene: 0. Germline-derived CDR1 and CDR2 are SGDLS and YYNGEE. The CDR3 has 16 amino acids.

This clone was observed a few times. The chain joins TRBV5-5 to TRBJ1-6, with D possibly matching TRBD1 (5 bases). Germline V gene lookup returns CDR1 SGHKS and CDR2 YYEKEE (reference sequence). V was trimmed by 1 base and J by 6 bases, leaving 11 bases between them. This CDR3 spans 15 amino acids. CDR3 DNA sequence: TGTGCCAGCAGCTTGATCAGGGAAGGTAATTCACCCCTCCACTTT. Translated: CASSLIREGNSPLHF.

The chain employs TRBV2 and TRBJ1-6; D ambiguous. In germline, CDR1 is SNHLY, CDR2 FYNNEI. Trimming left V 6 bases short and J 4 bases short, with 7 bases between. This CDR3 contains 13 residues. CDR3 nucleotides: TGTGCCAGCAGCCGTAGTTATAATTCACCCCTCCACTTT. Its translation: CASSRSYNSPLHF.

This rearrangement joins TRBV4-3 to TRBJ1-3; unclear D gene. Between the trimmed V and J ends, which lost 0 bases and 2 bases, there was a span of 11 bases. CDR3 length: 16 amino acids. Germline values: CDR1 LGHNA, CDR2 YSLEER. The DNA for the CDR3 is TGCGCCAGCAGCCAAGATCTCCGGGGTACTGGAAACACCATATATTTT. Amino acid sequence: CASSQDLRGTGNTIYF.

As DNA, the CDR3 is TGTGCCAGCAGTTACTCTTTCCTAGCGGGAAAAGAGACCCAGTACTTC. This codes for CASSYSFLAGKETQYF. V is TRBV6-5 and J is TRBJ2-5; the match to TRBD2 covers 9 bases. Per germline, CDR1 MNHEY and CDR2 SVGAGI. CDR3 length equals 16 residues. V shed 0 bases and J 3 bases; nucleotides not matched to a gene: 5.

This clone was seen more than once but under ten times. The chain carries TRBV6-6 and TRBJ1-2; D call uncertain. CDR1 is MNHNY, CDR2 SVGAGI, per germline (reference sequence). The germline V and J ends were trimmed by 7 bases and 2 bases, with 11 bases remaining between them. The CDR3 spans 13 residues. The CDR3 DNA reads as TGTGCCAGCACCGAAAGAGGAAACTATGGCTACACCTTC. Amino acid sequence: CASTERGNYGYTF.

This clone showed up just a few times. The chain recombines TRBV3-1 (or the pseudogene TRBV3-2) with TRBJ1-1; weak D call: TRBD1 (6 bases). The V gene's germline CDR1 is LGHDT and CDR2 YNNKEL (reference sequence). The CDR3 length is 14 residues. The V end lost 4 bases, the J end lost 3 bases, and 12 bases lay between the germline ends. CDR3 sequence reads: CASSRSEGDTEAFF. CDR3 sequence (DNA): TGTGCCAGCAGCCGATCCGAGGGGGACACTGAAGCTTTCTTT.

The chain is built from TRBV5-1 and TRBJ1-1; D unresolved. The CDR3 length is 13 residues. V was cut by 0 bases and J by 7 bases, with 10 bases left in between. Germline CDR1 and CDR2: SGHRS and YFSETQ. This chain's CDR3 is CASSLGLNREAFF. The DNA of the CDR3 is TGCGCCAGCAGCTTGGGACTGAATCGTGAAGCTTTCTTT.

The CDR3 DNA reads as TGTGCCAGTAATCCAGGCAGGGAGGGAGGCTACACCTTC. Translation: CASNPGREGGYTF. The gene calls are TRBV19 and TRBJ1-2; tentative D call: TRBD1 (5 bases). This CDR3 region has 13 residues. Trimming left V 7 bases short and J 8 bases short, with 17 bases between. Germline V gene lookup returns CDR1 LNHDA and CDR2 SQIVND (reference sequence).

The chain has TRBV4-1 and TRBJ2-5; 7 nucleotides match TRBD1. The CDR3 has 16 amino acids. Germline values: CDR1 MGHRA, CDR2 YSYEKL. The junction had 13 bases not matched to a gene; V was cut back by 4 bases and J by 5 bases. CDR3 sequence reads: CASSPGQVTNAETQYF. The CDR3 coding sequence is TGCGCCAGCAGCCCAGGACAGGTAACGAATGCGGAGACCCAGTACTTC.

The chain joins TRBV7-3 to TRBJ2-2; 11 bases are a match to TRBD2. Germline values: CDR1 SGHTA, CDR2 FQGTGA. The CDR3 extends over 16 amino acids. The V and J ends lost 5 bases and 5 bases, in that order; junction bases with no gene match: 7. The CDR3 loop is CASSPALAGDTGELFF. CDR3 in DNA: TGTGCCAGCAGCCCGGCACTAGCGGGGGATACCGGGGAGCTGTTTTTT.

The chain links TRBV18 to TRBJ2-2; 7 bases are shared with TRBD1. After removal of 2 bases from V and 0 bases from J, the junction contained 9 bases not matched to a gene. This CDR3 contains 18 residues. The germline CDR1 and CDR2 sequences are KGHSH and LQKENI. The CDR3 is CASSPGLGGNTNTGELFF. The CDR3 DNA reads TGTGCCAGCTCACCAGGTTTAGGGGGCAACACGAACACCGGGGAGCTGTTTTTT.

This clone was detected once. This sequence joins TRBV19 and TRBJ2-3; tentative D call: TRBD1 (6 bases). The CDR3 runs 13 residues. The ends were cut back, 10 bases at V and 2 bases at J, with 13 bases in the middle. Per germline, CDR1 LNHDA and CDR2 SQIVND (reference sequence). The CDR3 reads CATIGTPTDTQYF. In DNA, the CDR3 is TGTGCCACGATCGGGACACCCACAGATACGCAGTATTTT.

This sequence joins TRBV7-9 and TRBJ1-1; D remains unclear. CDR1 SEHNR and CDR2 FQNEAQ come from the germline V gene (reference sequence). V was pared by 9 bases and J by 5 bases, with 7 bases between. The CDR3 totals 10 residues. The CDR3 nucleotides read TGTGCCAGACGCGGGACTGAAGCTTTCTTT. Translation: CARRGTEAFF. The whole variable domain, filled in from reference TRBV7-9 and TRBJ1-1, reads DTGVSQNPRHKITKRGQNVTFRCDPISEHNRLYWYRQTLGQGPEFLTYFQNEAQLEKSRLLSDRFSAERPKGSFSTLEIQRTEQGDSAMYLCARRGTEAFFGQGTRLTVV.

Worth noting for this clone: Different DNA sequences within this sample yield the same CDR3. The CDR3 DNA reads as TGTGCCAGCTCAGGACAGGATAGCAATCAGCCCCAGCATTTT. The encoded protein is CASSGQDSNQPQHF. The chain employs TRBV18 and TRBJ1-5, with 7 bases identical to TRBD1. Germline V gene sequence: CDR1 KGHSH, CDR2 LQKENI. V was pared by 5 bases and J by 0 bases, with 1 base of the junction left unmatched. The CDR3 has 14 residues.

The V gene is TRBV19, the J gene TRBJ1-1; D unclear. V was cut by 10 bases and J by 3 bases, with 21 bases left in between. The CDR3 has 15 amino acids. Germline V gives CDR1 LNHDA, CDR2 SQIVND (reference sequence). Here the CDR3 DNA reads TGTGCCACGCATTCCGGGGTCCCCGGACACACTGAAGCTTTCTTT. It specifies CATHSGVPGHTEAFF.

This clone was seen more than once but under ten times. The chain combines TRBV3-1 (or the pseudogene TRBV3-2) with TRBJ1-1; 7 bases are shared with TRBD1. Losses at the gene ends were 1 base for V and 4 bases for J; bases not matched to a gene: 15. The germline CDR1 and CDR2 sequences are LGHDT and YNNKEL (reference sequence). This CDR3 comprises 18 residues. CDR3 DNA sequence: TGTGCCAGCAGCCAAGGAGGGATCCAGGGGGGTTTTTGCACTGAAGCTTTCTTT. Protein: CASSQGGIQGGFCTEAFF.

The chain joins TRBV3-1 (or the pseudogene TRBV3-2) to TRBJ1-4; TRBD1 matches 10 bases. Germline loops: CDR1 LGHDT, CDR2 YNNKEL (reference sequence). The CDR3 runs to 16 residues. The J segment lost 10 bases and the V segment lost 1 base, leaving 9 bases of the junction unmatched. The CDR3 sequence: CASSQVAGTGAGKLFF. The DNA of the CDR3 is TGTGCCAGCAGCCAAGTTGCCGGGACAGGGGCTGGAAAACTGTTTTTT.

The rearrangement links TRBV19 to TRBJ2-7; D might be TRBD1 (6 bases). This CDR3 region has 14 residues. Germline V gives CDR1 LNHDA, CDR2 SQIVND (reference sequence). V lost 5 bases to trimming and J lost 3 bases, with 14 bases between them. The CDR3 protein is CASSPRNRVYEQYF. CDR3 sequence (DNA): TGTGCCAGTAGTCCAAGGAACAGGGTCTACGAGCAGTACTTC.

The CDR3 coding sequence is TGTGCCAGCAGTTACCAGGGCTTCAGTGAAAAACTGTTTTTT. It is translated as CASSYQGFSEKLFF. The genes are TRBV6-5 and TRBJ1-4; perhaps TRBD1 as D (5 bases). Germline V gene data show CDR1 as MNHEY and CDR2 as SVGAGI. V lost 2 bases and J 7 bases, leaving 11 bases between the germline ends. This CDR3 has 14 residues.